The 10 T cell receptor beta chains given below trace back to one sample, sequenced in a study of blood T cell repertoires in COVID-19. The assay was immunoSEQ multiplex PCR, and TCRdb's table has in-frame clones only and misses some. The repertoire includes fewer than 80,000 clones, around 89% of them detected once, and more than 4.5% sits in the top ten. What was sequenced was peripheral blood. Every receptor here comes from a man aged 45-60 years with acute or convalescent COVID-19.

The chain carries TRBV19 and TRBJ1-6; no firm D call. Germline V gene sequence: CDR1 LNHDA, CDR2 SQIVND (reference sequence). The length of the CDR3 is 13 residues. V was pared by 5 bases and J by 3 bases, with 5 bases between. The CDR3 nucleotides read TGTGCCAGTAGTCGGGACTATAATTCACCCCTCCACTTT. It yields the protein CASSRDYNSPLHF.

The genes are TRBV7-2 and TRBJ2-1; D gene uncertain. Trimming pared 1 base from V and 2 bases from J, leaving 3 bases between. Germline CDR1 reads SGHTA; CDR2 reads FQGNSA. The length of the CDR3 is 13 residues. CDR3 coding DNA: TGTGCCAGCAGCTTAGGCGCCTACAATGAGCAGTTCTTC. Protein: CASSLGAYNEQFF.

The rearrangement links TRBV21-1 to TRBJ1-5; the D call of TRBD1 is as the table states it, not checked on the DNA. TRBV21-1 is given as a pseudogene. This CDR3 is 19 amino acids long. This CDR3 reads CASSNLPRQGWSSNQPQHF. CDR3 DNA: TGTGCCAGCAGCAACCTGCCTCGACAGGGTTGGAGCAGCAATCAGCCCCAGCATTTT.

The chain links TRBV5-1 to TRBJ2-5, with TRBD2 identical over 9 bases. The trim removed 5 bases at V and 0 bases at J, leaving 2 bases unmatched. Germline V gene lookup returns CDR1 SGHRS and CDR2 YFSETQ. The CDR3 length is 14 residues. CDR3 bases: TGCGCCAGCAGACTAGCGGGCAACCAAGAGACCCAGTACTTC. It yields the protein CASRLAGNQETQYF.

The rearrangement joins TRBV4-1 to TRBJ1-4; no clear D gene. Trimming stripped 2 bases from V and 1 base from J, with 8 bases between. The CDR3 has 15 amino acids. Germline values: CDR1 MGHRA, CDR2 YSYEKL. In DNA, the CDR3 is TGCGCCAGCAGCCAACCTTCGGGAACTAATGAAAAACTGTTTTTT. Amino acid sequence: CASSQPSGTNEKLFF.

The rearrangement uses TRBV10-3 and TRBJ2-7, with 10 positions matching TRBD2. The CDR3 has 14 residues. With V trimmed by 7 bases and J by 3 bases, 6 bases remained unmatched. CDR1 and CDR2 from the germline V gene are ENHRY and SYGVKD. The CDR3 is CAITRTSGFYEQYF. CDR3 DNA sequence: TGTGCCATCACAAGGACTAGCGGCTTCTACGAGCAGTACTTC.

This clone was found once. CDR3 nucleotide sequence: TGTGCCAGCAGCTCTTTAGCGGGGAGTATCAATGAGCAGTTCTTC. As protein: CASSSLAGSINEQFF. The rearrangement joins TRBV7-6 to TRBJ2-1; 8 bases agree with TRBD2. The CDR3 consists of 15 residues. Trimming cost V 4 bases and J 6 bases; bases outside gene matches: 8. Looked up from germline, CDR1 is SGHVS and CDR2 is FNYEAQ.

The chain recombines TRBV27 with TRBJ2-3, with unresolved D. Germline lookup yields CDR1 MNHEY and CDR2 SMNVEV (reference sequence). Trimming removed 5 bases from V and 4 bases from J, with 19 bases in between. CDR3 length: 16 residues. This CDR3 is CASSATPPRGADTQYF. The CDR3 DNA follows: TGTGCCAGCAGTGCTACCCCCCCTAGAGGCGCAGATACGCAGTATTTT.

J is TRBJ1-6 and V is TRBV14; D is unclear. The V gene's germline CDR1 is SGHDN and CDR2 FVKESK. The CDR3 totals 20 residues. V lost 1 base to trimming and J lost 1 base, with 20 bases between them. CDR3 sequence: CASSQGYDFSKESYNSPLHF. The CDR3 DNA follows: TGTGCCAGCAGCCAAGGGTACGACTTTTCGAAGGAGTCCTATAATTCACCCCTCCACTTT.

This chain uses TRBV27 with TRBJ1-5, with a weak D call TRBD1 (6 bases). The CDR3 runs to 13 residues. V gave up 8 bases and J gave up 4 bases, with 12 bases separating them. CDR1 and CDR2 (germline): MNHEY, SMNVEV (reference sequence). CDR3 loop: CASGIQGNQPQHF. The DNA for the CDR3 is TGTGCCAGCGGGATACAGGGAAATCAGCCCCAGCATTTT.